A selection of T cell receptor beta chains follows, all from one sample in a study of shared clonotypes between healthy human individuals. Using immunoSEQ multiplex PCR, the repertoire was profiled, and TCRdb retains in-frame clones only, with some absent. Here the sample spans about 1.5 million clones, nearly 99% being singletons. Material for sequencing was naive CD4+ T cells sorted from blood. These receptor sequences come from a man aged 25-45 years in good health. CDR3s include the opening cysteine and the closing phenylalanine or tryptophan. A D gene is named only where the DNA matches it firmly. Not all rows give a size; the values are once, few, many and, for expanded clones, a class.

J gene,D gene,V gene,clone size,CDR3 protein,CDR3 DNA
TRBJ2-3,TRBD1,TRBV4-3,NA,CASSHRQGLPDTQYF,TGCGCCAGCAGCCACCGACAGGGTTTGCCAGATACGCAGTATTTT
TRBJ1-4,TRBD1,TRBV18,NA,CASSRDSLNEKLFF,TGTGCCAGCTCACGGGACAGTCTTAATGAAAAACTGTTTTTT
TRBJ2-6,NA,TRBV6-5,once,CASSTGTMLANVLTF,TGTGCCAGCAGTACCGGGACAATGTTGGCCAACGTCCTGACTTTC
TRBJ2-5,NA,TRBV27,NA,CASSFTGPETQYF,TGTGCCAGCAGTTTTACAGGCCCAGAGACCCAGTACTTC
TRBJ2-1,TRBD2,TRBV7-8,once,CASSPLASGRVRGYNEQFF,TGTGCCAGCAGCCCACTAGCTAGCGGGAGGGTTCGGGGCTACAATGAGCAGTTCTTC
TRBJ2-4,TRBD1,TRBV11-2,NA,CASSLDRFAKNIQYF,TGTGCCAGCAGCTTGGACAGGTTTGCCAAAAACATTCAGTACTTC
TRBJ1-5,NA,TRBV9,NA,CASSVGPDSNQPQHF,TGTGCCAGCAGCGTAGGACCAGACAGCAATCAGCCCCAGCATTTT
TRBJ2-7,NA,TRBV6-5,NA,CASSGQTYEQYF,TGTGCCAGCAGCGGACAGACCTACGAGCAGTACTTC
TRBJ1-5,NA,TRBV5-4,NA,CASSLGPAGPQHF,TGTGCCAGCAGCTTGGGTCCTGCTGGGCCCCAGCATTTT
TRBJ2-3,NA,TRBV30,NA,CAWKISLNTDTQYF,TGTGCCTGGAAAATTTCCCTAAACACAGATACGCAGTATTTT
TRBJ2-7,NA,TRBV5-1,few,CASSLVEIQGGNEQYF,TGCGCCAGCAGCTTGGTGGAGATCCAGGGGGGGAACGAGCAGTACTTC
TRBJ2-1,NA,TRBV4-1,NA,CASSHPDGLAQQFF,TGCGCCAGCAGCCATCCGGATGGTCTGGCGCAGCAGTTCTTC
TRBJ2-5,NA,TRBV7-8,NA,CASSRVQETQYF,TGTGCCAGCAGCCGAGTTCAAGAGACCCAGTACTTC
TRBJ2-6,NA,TRBV10-3,NA,CAISESRYPGANVLTF,TGTGCCATCAGTGAGTCGAGGTATCCTGGGGCCAACGTCCTGACTTTC
TRBJ2-3,TRBD2,TRBV7-3,NA,CASSPRGSGTSTDTQYF,TGTGCCAGCAGCCCCAGAGGCAGCGGGACGAGCACAGATACGCAGTATTTT
TRBJ2-7,TRBD1,TRBV5-1,NA,CASSSGTGILYEQYF,TGCGCCAGCAGCTCAGGGACAGGGATTTTGTACGAGCAGTACTTC
TRBJ2-7,TRBD1,TRBV5-1,NA,CASSSPTGQLGFPTYEQYF,TGCGCCAGCAGCTCCCCCACGGGACAGCTCGGGTTCCCAACCTACGAGCAGTACTTC
TRBJ2-7,TRBD1,TRBV30,NA,CAWSGDRIYEQYF,TGTGCCTGGAGTGGGGACAGAATCTACGAGCAGTACTTC
TRBJ1-4,TRBD1,TRBV10-2,NA,CASTPGQGAEKLFF,TGCGCCAGCACTCCGGGACAGGGGGCCGAAAAACTGTTTTTT
TRBJ1-3,NA,TRBV6-1,NA,CASAGVGNTIYF,TGTGCCAGCGCGGGGGTCGGAAACACCATATATTTT
TRBJ1-3,NA,TRBV9,NA,CASSVSSRVRGSGNTIYF,TGTGCCAGCAGCGTATCGTCCCGGGTTAGGGGTTCTGGAAACACCATATATTTT
TRBJ1-5,NA,TRBV10-2,NA,CASSEAAGSFQPQHF,TGCGCCAGCAGTGAGGCAGCCGGTTCGTTTCAGCCCCAGCATTTT
TRBJ2-3,NA,TRBV5-4,NA,CASSLGAGYKGDTQYF,TGTGCCAGCAGCTTGGGCGCGGGATATAAGGGAGATACGCAGTATTTT
TRBJ1-5,NA,TRBV10-1,NA,CASSESSVPQHF,TGCGCCAGCAGTGAGTCGTCGGTGCCCCAGCATTTT
TRBJ2-7,NA,TRBV11-2,NA,CASSPRPIPSSYEQYF,TGTGCCAGCAGCCCGCGACCGATTCCTAGCTCCTACGAGCAGTACTTC
TRBJ1-5,NA,TRBV19,NA,CASQQGRQPQHF,TGTGCCAGCCAACAGGGCCGTCAGCCCCAGCATTTT
TRBJ2-6,NA,TRBV6-1,NA,CASSAGLSGANVLTF,TGTGCCAGCAGTGCGGGACTCTCTGGGGCCAACGTCCTGACTTTC
TRBJ1-6,TRBD1,TRBV10-3,NA,CAISQQGFGNSPLHF,TGTGCCATCAGTCAACAGGGGTTCGGTAATTCACCCCTCCACTTT
TRBJ2-7,NA,TRBV6-1,NA,CASREKREQYF,TGTGCCAGCAGGGAAAAGCGGGAGCAGTACTTC
TRBJ2-1,NA,TRBV11-3,NA,CASKAGDNEQFF,TGTGCCAGCAAGGCCGGAGACAATGAGCAGTTCTTC
TRBJ2-7,NA,TRBV10-1,NA,CASSEGVDYEQYF,TGCGCCAGCAGTGAAGGGGTGGACTACGAGCAGTACTTC
TRBJ2-1,NA,TRBV4-2,NA,CASSQGSEGEQFF,TGTGCCAGCAGCCAAGGCTCAGAGGGTGAGCAGTTCTTC
TRBJ2-7,TRBD2,TRBV5-1,NA,CASSTARGDYEQYF,TGCGCCAGCAGCACCGCGCGGGGGGACTACGAGCAGTACTTC
TRBJ1-1,NA,TRBV20-1,NA,CSARGDTEAFF,TGCAGTGCCCGAGGGGACACTGAAGCTTTCTTT
TRBJ2-7,TRBD2,TRBV5-1,NA,CASSLVAGGPWDEQYF,TGCGCCAGCAGCTTGGTAGCGGGAGGGCCTTGGGACGAGCAGTACTTC
TRBJ2-7,NA,TRBV14,NA,CASSQVPYRPPGSYEQYF,TGTGCCAGCAGCCAAGTACCTTATCGGCCCCCAGGCTCCTACGAGCAGTACTTC
TRBJ1-4,NA,TRBV29-1,once,CSAALAGYNEKLFF,TGCAGCGCGGCATTAGCGGGGTATAATGAAAAACTGTTTTTT
TRBJ2-7,TRBD2,TRBV18,NA,CASSPPASRGVRTYEQYF,TGTGCCAGCTCACCACCGGCCTCCCGGGGGGTCAGAACCTACGAGCAGTACTTC
TRBJ2-7,NA,TRBV28,NA,CASSAVYEQYF,TGTGCCAGCAGTGCCGTCTACGAGCAGTACTTC
TRBJ1-1,TRBD1,TRBV19,NA,CATCRGQGYTEAFF,TGTGCCACATGCAGAGGACAGGGATACACTGAAGCTTTCTTT
TRBJ2-3,TRBD2,TRBV10-1,NA,CATGTRGTDTQYF,TGCGCCACTGGGACTAGGGGCACAGATACGCAGTATTTT
TRBJ2-7,TRBD1,TRBV5-1,NA,CASSFSGTGPREQYF,TGCGCCAGCAGCTTCTCCGGGACAGGGCCTCGGGAGCAGTACTTC
TRBJ1-4,NA,TRBV6-1,NA,CAARQGGEKLFF,TGTGCCGCAAGGCAGGGCGGGGAAAAACTGTTTTTT
TRBJ1-4,NA,TRBV15,NA,CATSRGDEGKLFF,TGTGCCACCAGCAGGGGTGACGAGGGAAAACTGTTTTTT
TRBJ2-1,TRBD2,TRBV15,NA,CATSRGLAGHYNEQFF,TGTGCCACCAGCAGGGGACTAGCGGGACACTACAATGAGCAGTTCTTC
TRBJ1-1,NA,TRBV6-6,NA,CASSERQPNTEAFF,TGTGCCAGCAGTGAGCGACAGCCCAACACTGAAGCTTTCTTT